Sequencing of this T cell receptor (beta chain) was carried out in a study of high-grade serous ovarian cancer treatment subgroups. Study results and limitations: The analyses considered CDR3 and ignored CDR1 and CDR2.

To note about this clone: Its antigen is unknown.

The tumor samples were collected prior to definitive surgery or chemotherapy. The data were produced by immunoSEQ multiplex PCR, yet TCRdb's version contains in-frame clones alone and is incomplete. In the table there are about 10,000 clones, approximately 70% of which are singletons. Trimming took off 3 bases at V and 2 bases at J, with 17 bases between the two ends. This CDR3 has 16 residues. Germline loops: CDR1 SGDLS, CDR2 YYNGEE. V and J are TRBV9 and TRBJ1-1; possible D gene TRBD1, 5 bases. The specimen sequenced was tumor tissue. The clonotype originates from a human donor with high-grade serous ovarian cancer. CDR3 nucleotide sequence: TGTGCCAGCAGCGACCCTTGGGGCAGCTACAACACTGAAGCTTTCTTT. This sequence encodes CASSDPWGSYNTEAFF.